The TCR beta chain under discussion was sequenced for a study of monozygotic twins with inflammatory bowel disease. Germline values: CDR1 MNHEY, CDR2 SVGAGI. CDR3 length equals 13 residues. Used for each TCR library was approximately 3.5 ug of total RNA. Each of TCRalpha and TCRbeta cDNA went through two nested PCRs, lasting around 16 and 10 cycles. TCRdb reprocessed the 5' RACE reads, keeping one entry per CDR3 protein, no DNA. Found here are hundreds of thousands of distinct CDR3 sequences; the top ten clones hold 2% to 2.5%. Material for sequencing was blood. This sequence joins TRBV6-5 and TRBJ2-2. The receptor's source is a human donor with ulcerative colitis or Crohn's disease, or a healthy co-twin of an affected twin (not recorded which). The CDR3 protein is CASSYSGTVELFF.